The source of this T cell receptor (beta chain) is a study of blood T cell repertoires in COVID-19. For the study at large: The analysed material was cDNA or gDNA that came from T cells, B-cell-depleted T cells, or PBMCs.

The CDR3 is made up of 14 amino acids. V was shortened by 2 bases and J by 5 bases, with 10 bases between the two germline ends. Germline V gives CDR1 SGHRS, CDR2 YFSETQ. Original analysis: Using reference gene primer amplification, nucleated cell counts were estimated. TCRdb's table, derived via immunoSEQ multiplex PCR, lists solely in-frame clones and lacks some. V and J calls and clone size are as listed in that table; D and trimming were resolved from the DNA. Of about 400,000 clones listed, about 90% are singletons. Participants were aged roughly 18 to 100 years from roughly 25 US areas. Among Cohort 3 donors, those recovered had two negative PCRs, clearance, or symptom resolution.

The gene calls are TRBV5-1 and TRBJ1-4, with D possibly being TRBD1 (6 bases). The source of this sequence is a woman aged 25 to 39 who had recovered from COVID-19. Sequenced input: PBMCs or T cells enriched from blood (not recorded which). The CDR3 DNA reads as TGCGCCAGCAGCTTAGGACAGTGGAATGAAAAACTGTTTTTT. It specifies CASSLGQWNEKLFF.